This T cell receptor beta chain was recorded in a study of control samples from healthy donors and cancer patients. TCRdb's copy holds only in-frame clones and misses some; the assay was immunoSEQ multiplex PCR. The sample has 45,000 to 55,000 clones; 85% to 95% are singletons. The germline gives CDR1 MDHEN, CDR2 SYDVKM. The CDR3 covers 17 residues. V shed 3 bases and J shed 2 bases, with 19 bases lying between them. The TCR originated in a man between 25 and 39 years old in good health. V and J are TRBV28 and TRBJ2-5; D may be TRBD2 (6 bases). What was sequenced was blood. DNA of the CDR3: TGTGCCAGCAGTTTGGAGTGGGGGGTCCGGGGACAAGAGACCCAGTACTTC. This codes for CASSLEWGVRGQETQYF.